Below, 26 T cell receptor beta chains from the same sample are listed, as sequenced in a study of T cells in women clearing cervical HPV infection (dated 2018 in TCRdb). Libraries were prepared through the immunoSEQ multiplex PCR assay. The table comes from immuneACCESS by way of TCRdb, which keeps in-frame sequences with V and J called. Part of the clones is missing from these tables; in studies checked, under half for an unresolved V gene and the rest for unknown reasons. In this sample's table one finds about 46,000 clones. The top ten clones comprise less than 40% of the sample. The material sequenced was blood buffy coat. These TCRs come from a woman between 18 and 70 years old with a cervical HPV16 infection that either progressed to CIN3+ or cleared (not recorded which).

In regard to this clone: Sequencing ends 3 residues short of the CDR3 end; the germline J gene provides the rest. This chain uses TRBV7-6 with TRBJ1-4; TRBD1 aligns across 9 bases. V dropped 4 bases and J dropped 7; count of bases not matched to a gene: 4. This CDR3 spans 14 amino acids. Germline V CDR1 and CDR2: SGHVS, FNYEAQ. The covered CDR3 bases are TGTGCCAGCAGCTCGGGACAGGGCGTTGAAAAA. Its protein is CASSSGQGVEK. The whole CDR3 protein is CASSSGQGVEKLFF.

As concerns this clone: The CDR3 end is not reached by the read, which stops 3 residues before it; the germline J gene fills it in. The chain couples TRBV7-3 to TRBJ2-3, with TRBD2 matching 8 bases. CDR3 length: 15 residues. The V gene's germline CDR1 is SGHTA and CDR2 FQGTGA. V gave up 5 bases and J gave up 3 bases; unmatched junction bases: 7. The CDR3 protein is CASSHSGLVTDTQYF. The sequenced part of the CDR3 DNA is TGTGCCAGCAGCCACTCGGGACTAGTGACAGATACG.

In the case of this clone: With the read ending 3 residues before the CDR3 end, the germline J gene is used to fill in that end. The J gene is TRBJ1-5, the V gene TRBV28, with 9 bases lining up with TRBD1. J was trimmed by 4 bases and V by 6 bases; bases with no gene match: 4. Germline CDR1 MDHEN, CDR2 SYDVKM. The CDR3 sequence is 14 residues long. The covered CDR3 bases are TGTGCCAGCAGGACAGGGGGAAAGAATCAGCCC. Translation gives CASRTGGKNQP. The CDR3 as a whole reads CASRTGGKNQPQHF.

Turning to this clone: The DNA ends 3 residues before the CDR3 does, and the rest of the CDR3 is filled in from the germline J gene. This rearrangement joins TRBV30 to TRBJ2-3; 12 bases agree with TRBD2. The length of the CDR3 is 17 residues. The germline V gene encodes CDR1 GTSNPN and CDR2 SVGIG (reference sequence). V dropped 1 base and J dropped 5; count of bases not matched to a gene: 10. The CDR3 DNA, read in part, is TGTGCCTGGAGTGGCCCTCGACTAGCGGGGGACGAAGATACG. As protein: CAWSGPRLAGDEDT. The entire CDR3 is CAWSGPRLAGDEDTQYF.

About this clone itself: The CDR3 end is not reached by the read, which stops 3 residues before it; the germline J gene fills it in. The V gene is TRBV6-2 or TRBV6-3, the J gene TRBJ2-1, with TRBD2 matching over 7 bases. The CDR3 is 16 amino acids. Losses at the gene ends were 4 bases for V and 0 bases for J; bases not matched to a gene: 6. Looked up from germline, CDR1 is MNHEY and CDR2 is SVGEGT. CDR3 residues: CASSLTRESSYNEQFF. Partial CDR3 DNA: TGTGCCAGCAGTTTAACGCGGGAGAGCTCCTACAATGAG.

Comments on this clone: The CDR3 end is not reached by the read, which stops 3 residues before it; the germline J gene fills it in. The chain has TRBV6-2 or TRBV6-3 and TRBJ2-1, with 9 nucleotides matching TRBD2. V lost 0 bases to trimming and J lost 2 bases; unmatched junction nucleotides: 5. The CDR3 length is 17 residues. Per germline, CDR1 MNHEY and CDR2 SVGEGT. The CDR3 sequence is CASSYSILAGTYNEQFF. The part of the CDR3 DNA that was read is TGTGCCAGCAGTTACTCGATACTAGCGGGTACCTACAATGAG.

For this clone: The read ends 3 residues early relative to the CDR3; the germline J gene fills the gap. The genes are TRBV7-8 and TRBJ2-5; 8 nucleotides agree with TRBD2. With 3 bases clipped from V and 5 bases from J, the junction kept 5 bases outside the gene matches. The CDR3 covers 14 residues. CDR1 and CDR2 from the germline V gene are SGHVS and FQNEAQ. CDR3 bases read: TGTGCCAGCAGCTTCGAGCGGGGGCGGGAGACC. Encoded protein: CASSFERGRET. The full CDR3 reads CASSFERGRETQYF.

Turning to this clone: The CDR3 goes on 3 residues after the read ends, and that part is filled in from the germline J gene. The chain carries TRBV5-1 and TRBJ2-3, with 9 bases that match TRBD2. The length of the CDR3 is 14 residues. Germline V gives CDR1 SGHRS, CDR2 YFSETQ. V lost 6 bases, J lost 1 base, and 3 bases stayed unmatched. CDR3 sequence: CASIEREGTDTQYF. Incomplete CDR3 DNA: TGCGCCAGCATCGAGCGGGAGGGCACAGATACG.

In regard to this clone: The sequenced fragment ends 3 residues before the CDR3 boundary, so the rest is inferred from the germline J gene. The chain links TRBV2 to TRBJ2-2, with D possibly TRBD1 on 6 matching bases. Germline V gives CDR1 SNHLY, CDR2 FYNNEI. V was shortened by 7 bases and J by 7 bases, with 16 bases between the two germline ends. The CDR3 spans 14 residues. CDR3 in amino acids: CASTPRTADGELFF. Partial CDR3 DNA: TGTGCCAGCACCCCCCGGACAGCCGACGGGGAG.

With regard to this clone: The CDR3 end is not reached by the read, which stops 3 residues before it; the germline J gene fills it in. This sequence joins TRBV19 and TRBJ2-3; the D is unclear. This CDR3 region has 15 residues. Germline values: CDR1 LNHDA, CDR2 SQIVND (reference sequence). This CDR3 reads CASSIEDYSNQPQYF. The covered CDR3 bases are TGTGCCAGTAGTATAGAGGATTATAGCAATCAGCCG.

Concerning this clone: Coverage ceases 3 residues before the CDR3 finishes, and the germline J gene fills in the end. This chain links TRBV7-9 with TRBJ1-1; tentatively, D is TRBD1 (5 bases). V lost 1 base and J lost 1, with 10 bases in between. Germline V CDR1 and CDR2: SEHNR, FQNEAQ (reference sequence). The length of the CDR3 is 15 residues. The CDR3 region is CASSLEVGQNTEAFF. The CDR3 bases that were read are TGTGCCAGCAGCTTAGAAGTCGGACAGAACACTGAA.

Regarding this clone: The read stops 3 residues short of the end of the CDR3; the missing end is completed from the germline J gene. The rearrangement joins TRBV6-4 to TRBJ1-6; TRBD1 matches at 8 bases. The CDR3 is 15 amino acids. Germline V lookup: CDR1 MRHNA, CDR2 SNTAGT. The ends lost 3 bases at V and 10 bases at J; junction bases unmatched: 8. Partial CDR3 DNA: TGTGCCAGCAGTGAAGGACAGGGCGGTCTATCACCC. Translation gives CASSEGQGGLSP. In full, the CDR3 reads CASSEGQGGLSPLHF.

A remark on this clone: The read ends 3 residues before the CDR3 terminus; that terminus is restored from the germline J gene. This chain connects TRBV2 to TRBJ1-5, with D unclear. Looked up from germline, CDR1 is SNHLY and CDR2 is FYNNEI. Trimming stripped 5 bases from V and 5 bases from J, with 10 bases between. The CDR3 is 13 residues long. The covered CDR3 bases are TGTGCCAGCAGTACAGAGAGGGATCAGCCC. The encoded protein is CASSTERDQP. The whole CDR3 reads CASSTERDQPQHF.

The CDR3 DNA, read in part, is TGTGCCAGCTCACCGACTAGGGAGACC. Translation gives CASSPTRET. In full, the CDR3 reads CASSPTRETQYF. The rearrangement uses TRBV18 and TRBJ2-5; D may be TRBD2 (6 bases). Read coverage stops 3 residues before the CDR3 terminus; the germline J gene supplies the remainder. Germline V lookup: CDR1 KGHSH, CDR2 LQKENI. There are 12 residues in the CDR3. V was cut by 3 bases and J by 5 bases, with 7 bases left in between.

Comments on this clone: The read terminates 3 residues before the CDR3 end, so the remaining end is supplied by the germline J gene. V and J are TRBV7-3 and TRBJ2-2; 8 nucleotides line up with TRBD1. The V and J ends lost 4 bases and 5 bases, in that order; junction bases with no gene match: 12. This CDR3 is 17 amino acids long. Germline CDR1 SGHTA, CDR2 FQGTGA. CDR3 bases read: TGTGCCAGCAGCTCCCGGTCTACAGGGGGTAGGACCGGGGAG. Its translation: CASSSRSTGGRTGE. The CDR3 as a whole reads CASSSRSTGGRTGELFF.

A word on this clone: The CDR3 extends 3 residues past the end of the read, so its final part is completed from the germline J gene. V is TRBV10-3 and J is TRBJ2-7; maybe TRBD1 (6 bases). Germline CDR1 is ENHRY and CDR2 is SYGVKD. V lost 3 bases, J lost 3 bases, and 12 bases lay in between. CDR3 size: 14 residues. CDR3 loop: CAISDRGLDYEQYF. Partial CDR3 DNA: TGTGCCATCAGTGACAGGGGTCTGGACTACGAG.

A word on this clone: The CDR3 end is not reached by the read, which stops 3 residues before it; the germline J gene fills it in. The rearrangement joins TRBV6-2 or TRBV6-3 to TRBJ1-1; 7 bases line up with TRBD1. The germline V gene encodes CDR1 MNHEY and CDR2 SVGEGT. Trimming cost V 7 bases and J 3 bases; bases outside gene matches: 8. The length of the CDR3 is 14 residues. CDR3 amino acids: CASITTGSYTEAFF. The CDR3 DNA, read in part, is TGTGCCAGCATTACGACAGGGTCTTACACTGAA.

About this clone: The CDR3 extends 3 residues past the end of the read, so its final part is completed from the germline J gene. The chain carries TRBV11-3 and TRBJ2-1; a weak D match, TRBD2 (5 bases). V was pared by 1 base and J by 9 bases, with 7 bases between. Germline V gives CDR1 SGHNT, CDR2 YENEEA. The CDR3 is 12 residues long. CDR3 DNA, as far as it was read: TGTGCCAGCAGCTTAGTTCGGGGTGAG. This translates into CASSLVRGE. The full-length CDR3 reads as CASSLVRGEQFF.

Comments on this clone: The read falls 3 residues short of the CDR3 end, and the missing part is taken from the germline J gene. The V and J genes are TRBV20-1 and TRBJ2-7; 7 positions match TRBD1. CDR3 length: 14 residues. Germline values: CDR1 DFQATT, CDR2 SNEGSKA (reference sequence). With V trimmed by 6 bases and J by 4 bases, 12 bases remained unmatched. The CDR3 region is CSALNRDRVYEQYF. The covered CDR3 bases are TGCAGTGCGCTGAACCGGGACAGAGTATACGAG.

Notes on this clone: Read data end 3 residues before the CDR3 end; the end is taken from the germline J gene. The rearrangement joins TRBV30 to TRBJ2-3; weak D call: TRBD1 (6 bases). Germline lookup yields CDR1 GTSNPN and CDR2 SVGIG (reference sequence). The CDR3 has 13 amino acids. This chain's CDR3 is CAWSGPGDQPQYF. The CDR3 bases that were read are TGTGCCTGGAGTGGCCCAGGGGATCAGCCG.

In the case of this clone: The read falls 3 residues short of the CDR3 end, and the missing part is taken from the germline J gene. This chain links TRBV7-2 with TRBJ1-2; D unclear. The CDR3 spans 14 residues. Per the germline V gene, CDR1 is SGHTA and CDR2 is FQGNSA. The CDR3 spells CASSLARGVGDYTF. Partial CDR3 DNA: TGTGCCAGCAGCTTAGCGCGGGGTGTAGGCGAC.

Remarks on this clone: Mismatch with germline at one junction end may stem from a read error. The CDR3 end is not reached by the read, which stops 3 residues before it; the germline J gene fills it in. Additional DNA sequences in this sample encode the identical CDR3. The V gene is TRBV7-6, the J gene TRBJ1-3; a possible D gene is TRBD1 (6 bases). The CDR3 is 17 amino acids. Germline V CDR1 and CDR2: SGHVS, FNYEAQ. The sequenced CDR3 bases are TGTGCCAGCAGCCTCGACAGGCTCTTCTCCTCTGGAAACACT. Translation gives CASSLDRLFSSGNT. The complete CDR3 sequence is CASSLDRLFSSGNTIYF. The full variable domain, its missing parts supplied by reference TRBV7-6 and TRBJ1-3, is GAGVSQSPRYKVTKRGQDVALRCDPISGHVSLYWYRQALGQGPEFLTYFNYEAQQDKSGLPNDRFSAERPEGSISTLTIQRTEQRDSAMYRCASSLDRLFSSGNTIYFGEGSWLTVV.

The sequenced CDR3 bases are TGTGCCAGTAACTTAGCGGGGACTCAGCCC. It codes for CASNLAGTQP. The whole CDR3 reads CASNLAGTQPQHF. V usage is TRBV19 and J usage is TRBJ1-5, with a weak D call TRBD1 (5 bases). The CDR3 is cut off 3 residues early in the read; its end comes from the germline J gene. CDR1 LNHDA and CDR2 SQIVND come from the germline V gene (reference sequence). CDR3 length: 13 amino acids. V was cut by 7 bases and J by 6 bases, with 13 bases left in between. Looking up the rest from reference TRBV19 and TRBJ1-5 gives the full variable domain: DGGITQSPKYLFRKEGQNVTLSCEQNLNHDAMYWYRQDPGQGLRLIYYSQIVNDFQKGDIAEGYSVSREKKESFPLTVTSAQKNPTAFYLCASNLAGTQPQHFGDGTRLSIL.

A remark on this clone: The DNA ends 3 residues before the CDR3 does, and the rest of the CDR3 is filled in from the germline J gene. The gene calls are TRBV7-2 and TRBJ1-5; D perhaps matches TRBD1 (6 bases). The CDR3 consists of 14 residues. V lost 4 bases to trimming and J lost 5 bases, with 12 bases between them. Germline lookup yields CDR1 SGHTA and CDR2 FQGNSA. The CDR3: CASSSQGGDQPQHF. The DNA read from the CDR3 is TGTGCCAGCAGCTCACAGGGAGGGGATCAGCCC.

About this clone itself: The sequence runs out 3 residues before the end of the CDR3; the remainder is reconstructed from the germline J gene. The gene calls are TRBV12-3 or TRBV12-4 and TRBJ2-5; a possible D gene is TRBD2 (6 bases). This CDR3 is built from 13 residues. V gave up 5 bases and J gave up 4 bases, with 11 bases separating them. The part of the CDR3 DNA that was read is TGTGCCAGCAGTGGGGGGACCCTAGAGACC. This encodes CASSGGTLET. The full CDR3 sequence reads CASSGGTLETQYF.

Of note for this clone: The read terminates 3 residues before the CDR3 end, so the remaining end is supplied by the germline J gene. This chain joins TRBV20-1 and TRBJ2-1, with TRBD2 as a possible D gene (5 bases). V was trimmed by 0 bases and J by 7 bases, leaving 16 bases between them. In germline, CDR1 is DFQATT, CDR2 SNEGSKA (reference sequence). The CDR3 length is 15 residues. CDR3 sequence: CSARDVARAINEQFF. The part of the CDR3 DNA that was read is TGCAGTGCTAGAGATGTCGCGAGGGCGATTAATGAG.